This is a list of T cell receptor beta chains from one sample in a study of blood T cell repertoires in COVID-19. Profiling relied on immunoSEQ multiplex PCR, and the TCRdb table lists in-frame clones only, not all of them. The table lists about 180,000 clones, just under 90% of them singletons. The specimen was peripheral blood. Receptor source: a woman between 65 and 79 years old with COVID-19, enrolled during active disease. Each CDR3 is given without its conserved first and last residue.

v_gene	j_gene	CDR3aa
TRBV4-1	TRBJ2-7	ASSQAQGAYEQY
TRBV4-1	TRBJ1-1	ASSQVGSDSEAF
TRBV5-1	TRBJ1-4	ASSARDRGDEKLF
TRBV5-1	TRBJ2-1	ASSFSGRVFNEQF
TRBV7-9	TRBJ2-5	ASVRGQETQY
TRBV7-9	TRBJ1-2	ASSLDRGYT
TRBV4-2	TRBJ2-3	ASSQVGTSGGTDTQY
TRBV10-3	TRBJ2-3	ATSGASSSTDTQY
TRBV7-9	TRBJ2-7	ASSFFTSSAYEQY
TRBV7-9	TRBJ1-1	ASSLVFRGNTEAF
TRBV6-5	TRBJ2-3	ASGPTGQTTDTQY
TRBV4-3	TRBJ2-2	ASSQDLTSGTNTGELF
TRBV6-6	TRBJ1-2	ASSWDSRGYT
TRBV6-1	TRBJ2-1	ASSVLNGLGGNEQF
TRBV10-3	TRBJ2-7	AISESAYPLYEQY
TRBV10-3	TRBJ2-1	AISDSGKSYNEQF
TRBV6-4	TRBJ1-1	ASSLQGTSEAF
TRBV6-5	TRBJ1-2	ASIRTGTGPYGYT
TRBV29-1	TRBJ1-2	SVEAARGRSYGYT
TRBV5-1	TRBJ2-2	ASSVLAGGRTGELF
TRBV27	TRBJ2-7	ASSFGTGREQY
TRBV3-1/TRBV3-2	TRBJ1-1	ASSQDVGNTEAF